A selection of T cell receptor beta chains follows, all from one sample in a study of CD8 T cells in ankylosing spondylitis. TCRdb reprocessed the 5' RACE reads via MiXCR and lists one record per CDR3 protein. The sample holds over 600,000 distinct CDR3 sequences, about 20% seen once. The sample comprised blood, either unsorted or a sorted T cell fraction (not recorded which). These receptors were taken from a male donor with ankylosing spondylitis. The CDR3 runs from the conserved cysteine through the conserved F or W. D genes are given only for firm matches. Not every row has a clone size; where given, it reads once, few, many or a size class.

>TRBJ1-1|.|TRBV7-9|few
CASSQVPRMNTEAFF
TGTGCCAGCAGCCAGGTTCCAAGGATGAACACTGAAGCTTTCTTT
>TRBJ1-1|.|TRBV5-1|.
CASSFGRIGTFF
TGCGCCAGCAGCTTCGGACGTATAGGAACTTTCTTT
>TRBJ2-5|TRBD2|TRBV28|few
CASRTSQETQYF
TGTGCCAGCCGGACTAGCCAAGAGACCCAGTACTTC
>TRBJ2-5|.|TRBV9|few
CASSSQASLETQYF
TGTGCCAGCAGCTCCCAGGCTAGCTTAGAGACCCAGTACTTC
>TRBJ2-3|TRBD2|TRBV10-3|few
CAISETNLAGVDSTDTQYF
TGTGCCATCAGTGAGACCAATTTAGCGGGGGTTGACAGCACAGATACGCAGTATTTT
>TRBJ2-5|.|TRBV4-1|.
CASSQGTPGLTQYF
TGCGCCAGCAGCCAAGGGACCCCCGGGTTGACCCAGTACTTC
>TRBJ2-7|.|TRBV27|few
CASSLGAGSPYEQYF
TGTGCCAGCAGTCTAGGGGCAGGGTCCCCCTACGAGCAGTACTTC
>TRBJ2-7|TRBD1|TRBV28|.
CASPISPPRQGDTYEQYF
TGTGCCAGCCCCATCTCCCCTCCCCGACAGGGGGACACCTACGAGCAGTACTTC
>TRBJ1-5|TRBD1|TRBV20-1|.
CSARRGTGVSNQPQHF
TGCAGTGCTAGAAGAGGGACAGGGGTGAGCAATCAGCCCCAGCATTTT
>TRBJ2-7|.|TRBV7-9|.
CASSLVHYEQYF
TGTGCCAGCAGCTTAGTTCACTACGAGCAGTACTTC
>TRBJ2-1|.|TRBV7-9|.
CASSLAHKWGEQFF
TGTGCCAGCAGCTTAGCGCATAAGTGGGGCGAGCAGTTCTTC
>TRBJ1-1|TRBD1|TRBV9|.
CASSTLGQGALGAEAFF
TGTGCCAGCAGCACCTTGGGACAGGGGGCTTTGGGAGCTGAAGCTTTCTTT
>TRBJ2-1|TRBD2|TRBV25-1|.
CASSESLLAGAYNEQFF
TGTGCCAGCAGTGAATCTCTACTAGCGGGAGCCTACAATGAGCAGTTCTTC
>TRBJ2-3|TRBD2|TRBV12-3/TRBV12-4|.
CASSLLAGREDTQYF
TGTGCCAGCAGTTTACTAGCGGGGCGGGAAGATACGCAGTATTTT
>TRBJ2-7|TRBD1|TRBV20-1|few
CSASTGQGYEQYF
TGCAGTGCTAGTACAGGACAGGGCTACGAGCAGTACTTC
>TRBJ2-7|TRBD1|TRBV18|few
CASSPGTGEQYF
TGTGCCAGCTCACCCGGGACAGGTGAGCAGTACTTC
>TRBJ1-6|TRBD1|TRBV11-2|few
CASSLLTGDSPLHF
TGTGCCAGCAGCTTATTAACAGGGGATTCACCCCTCCACTTT
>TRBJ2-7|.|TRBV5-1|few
CASSLTFNEQYF
TGCGCCAGCAGCTTAACGTTCAACGAGCAGTACTTC
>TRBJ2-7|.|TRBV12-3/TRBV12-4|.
CASSTPPGFVYEQYF
TGTGCCAGCAGTACCCCGCCAGGGTTCGTCTACGAGCAGTACTTC